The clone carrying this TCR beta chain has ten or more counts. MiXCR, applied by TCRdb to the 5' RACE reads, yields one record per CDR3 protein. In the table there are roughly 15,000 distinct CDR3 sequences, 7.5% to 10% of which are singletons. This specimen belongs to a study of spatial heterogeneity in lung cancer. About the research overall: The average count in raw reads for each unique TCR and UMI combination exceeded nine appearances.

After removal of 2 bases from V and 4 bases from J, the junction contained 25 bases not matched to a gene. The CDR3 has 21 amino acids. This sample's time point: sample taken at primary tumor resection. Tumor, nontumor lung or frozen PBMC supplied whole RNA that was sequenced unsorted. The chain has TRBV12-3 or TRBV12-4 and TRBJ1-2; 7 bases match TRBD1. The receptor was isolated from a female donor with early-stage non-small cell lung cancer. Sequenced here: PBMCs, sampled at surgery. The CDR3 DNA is TGTGCCAGCAGTTTAAACCCCAGGGGGTCTGTGACAGCACGTAGGGCCTATGGCTACACCTTC. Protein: CASSLNPRGSVTARRAYGYTF.